This T cell receptor beta chain was captured in a study of shared clonotypes between healthy human individuals. Profiled with immunoSEQ multiplex PCR; TCRdb holds only in-frame clones, not every one. The table has over 400,000 clones, about 84% seen once. The CDR3 has 15 residues. V was clipped by 1 base and J by 7 bases, with 13 bases between them. Germline-derived CDR1 and CDR2 are MGHRA and YSYEKL. The specimen was PBMCs. V is TRBV4-1 and J is TRBJ2-2, with D possibly TRBD2 on 6 matching bases. The TCR was taken from a woman aged 40 to 50 in good health. Some clones in this sample may be carry-over from other donors' samples. The CDR3, as DNA: TGCGCCAGCAGCCAAGTGGGGGGAGCACTCGGGGAGCTGTTTTTT. Amino acids: CASSQVGGALGELFF.